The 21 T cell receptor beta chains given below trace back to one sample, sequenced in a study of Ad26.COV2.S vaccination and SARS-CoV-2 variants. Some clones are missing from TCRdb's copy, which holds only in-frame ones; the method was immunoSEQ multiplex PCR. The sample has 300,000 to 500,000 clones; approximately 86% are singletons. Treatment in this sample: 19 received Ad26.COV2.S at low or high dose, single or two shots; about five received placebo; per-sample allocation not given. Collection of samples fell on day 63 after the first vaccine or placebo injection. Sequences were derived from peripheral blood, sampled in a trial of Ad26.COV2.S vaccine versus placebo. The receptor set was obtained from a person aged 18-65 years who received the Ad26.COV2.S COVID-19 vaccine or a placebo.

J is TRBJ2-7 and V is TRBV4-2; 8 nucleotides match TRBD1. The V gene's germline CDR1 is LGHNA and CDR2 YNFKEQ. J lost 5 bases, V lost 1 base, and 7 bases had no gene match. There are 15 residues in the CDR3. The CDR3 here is CASSQGQGIFDEQYF. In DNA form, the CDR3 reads TGTGCCAGCAGCCAAGGACAGGGGATCTTTGACGAGCAGTACTTC.

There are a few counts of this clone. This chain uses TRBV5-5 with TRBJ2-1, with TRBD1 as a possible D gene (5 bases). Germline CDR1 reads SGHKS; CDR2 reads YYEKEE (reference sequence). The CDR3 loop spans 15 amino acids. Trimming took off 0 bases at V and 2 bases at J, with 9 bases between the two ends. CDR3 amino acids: CASSLGQGTYNEQFF. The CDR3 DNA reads TGTGCCAGCAGCTTGGGCCAGGGCACCTACAATGAGCAGTTCTTC.

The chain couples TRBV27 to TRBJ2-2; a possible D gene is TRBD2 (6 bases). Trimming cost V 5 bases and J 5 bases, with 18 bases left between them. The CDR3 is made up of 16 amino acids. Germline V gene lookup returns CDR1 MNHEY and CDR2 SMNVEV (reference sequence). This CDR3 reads CASSITGGRNTGELFF. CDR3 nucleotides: TGTGCCAGCAGTATTACCGGGGGACGGAATACCGGGGAGCTGTTTTTT.

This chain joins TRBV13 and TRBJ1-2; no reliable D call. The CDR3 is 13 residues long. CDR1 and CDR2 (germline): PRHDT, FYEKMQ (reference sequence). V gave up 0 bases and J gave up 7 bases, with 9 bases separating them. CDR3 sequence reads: CASSLGQKGGYTF. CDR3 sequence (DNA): TGTGCCAGCAGCTTAGGCCAAAAGGGTGGCTACACCTTC.

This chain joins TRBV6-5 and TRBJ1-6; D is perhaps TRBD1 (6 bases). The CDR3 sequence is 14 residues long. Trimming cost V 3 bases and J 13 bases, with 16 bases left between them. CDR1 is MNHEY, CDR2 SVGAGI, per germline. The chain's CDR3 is CASSYVGAPRPLHF. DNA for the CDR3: TGTGCCAGCAGTTATGTGGGGGCCCCTCGTCCCCTCCACTTT.

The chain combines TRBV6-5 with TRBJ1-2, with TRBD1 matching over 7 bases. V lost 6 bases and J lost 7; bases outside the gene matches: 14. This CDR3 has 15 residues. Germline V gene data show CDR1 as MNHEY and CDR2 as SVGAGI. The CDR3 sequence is CASRSGGTEWRGYTF. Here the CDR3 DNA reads TGTGCCAGCAGGAGCGGTGGGACAGAATGGCGTGGCTACACCTTC.

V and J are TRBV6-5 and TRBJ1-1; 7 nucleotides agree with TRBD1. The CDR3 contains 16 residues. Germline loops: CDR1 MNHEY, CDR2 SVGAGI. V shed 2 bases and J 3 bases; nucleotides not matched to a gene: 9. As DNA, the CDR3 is TGTGCCAGCAGTTACATACCCGCAGACAGGGACACTGAAGCTTTCTTT. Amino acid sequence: CASSYIPADRDTEAFF.

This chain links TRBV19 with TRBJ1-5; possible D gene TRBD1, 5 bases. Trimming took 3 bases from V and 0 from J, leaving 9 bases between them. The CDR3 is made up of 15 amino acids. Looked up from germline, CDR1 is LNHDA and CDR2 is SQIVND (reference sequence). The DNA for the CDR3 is TGTGCCAGTAGTATTTTAGGGGTTAGCAATCAGCCCCAGCATTTT. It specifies CASSILGVSNQPQHF. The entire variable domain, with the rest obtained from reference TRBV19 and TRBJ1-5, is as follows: DGGITQSPKYLFRKEGQNVTLSCEQNLNHDAMYWYRQDPGQGLRLIYYSQIVNDFQKGDIAEGYSVSREKKESFPLTVTSAQKNPTAFYLCASSILGVSNQPQHFGDGTRLSIL.

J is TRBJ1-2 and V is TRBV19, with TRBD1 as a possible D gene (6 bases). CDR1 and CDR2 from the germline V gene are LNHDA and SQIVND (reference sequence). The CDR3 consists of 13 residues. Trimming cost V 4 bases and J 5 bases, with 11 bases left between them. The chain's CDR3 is CASSTGGGYGYTF. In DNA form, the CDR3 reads TGTGCCAGTAGTACCGGAGGGGGGTATGGCTACACCTTC.

The CDR3 coding sequence is TGTGCCAGCAGCGAGTCCTCCCAAGGCATATATTTT. It encodes CASSESSQGIYF. The rearrangement uses TRBV7-6 and TRBJ1-3; D is undetermined. The CDR3 consists of 12 residues. Germline lookup yields CDR1 SGHVS and CDR2 FNYEAQ. V lost 5 bases and J lost 12, with 14 bases in between. Drawing the rest from reference TRBV7-6 and TRBJ1-3, the complete variable domain is GAGVSQSPRYKVTKRGQDVALRCDPISGHVSLYWYRQALGQGPEFLTYFNYEAQQDKSGLPNDRFSAERPEGSISTLTIQRTEQRDSAMYRCASSESSQGIYFGEGSWLTVV.

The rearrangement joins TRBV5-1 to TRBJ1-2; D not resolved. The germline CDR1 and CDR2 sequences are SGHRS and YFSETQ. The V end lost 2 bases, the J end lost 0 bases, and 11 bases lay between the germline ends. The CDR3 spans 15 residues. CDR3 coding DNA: TGCGCCAGCAGCTTATCGGGCAGTTCTAACTATGGCTACACCTTC. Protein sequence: CASSLSGSSNYGYTF.

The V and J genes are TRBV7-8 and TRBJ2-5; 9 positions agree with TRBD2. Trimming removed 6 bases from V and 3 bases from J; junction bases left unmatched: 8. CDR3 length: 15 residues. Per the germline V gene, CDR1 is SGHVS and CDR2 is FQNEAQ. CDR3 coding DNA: TGTGCCAGCAGAGAATTAGCGGGGGTAGAAGAGACCCAGTACTTC. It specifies CASRELAGVEETQYF.

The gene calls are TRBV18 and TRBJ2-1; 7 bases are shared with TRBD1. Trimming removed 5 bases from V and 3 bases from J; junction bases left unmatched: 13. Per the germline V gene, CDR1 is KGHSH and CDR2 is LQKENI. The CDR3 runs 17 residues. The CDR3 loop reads CASSVAGPGGLYNEQFF. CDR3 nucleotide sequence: TGTGCCAGCTCAGTAGCCGGGCCAGGGGGTCTCTACAATGAGCAGTTCTTC.

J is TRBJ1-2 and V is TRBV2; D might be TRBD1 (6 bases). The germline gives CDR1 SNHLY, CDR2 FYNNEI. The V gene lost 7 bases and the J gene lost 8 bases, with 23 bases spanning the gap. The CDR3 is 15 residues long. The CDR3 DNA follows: TGTGCCAGCACCCAGCAATGGGGGACACCGGACGGCTACACCTTC. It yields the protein CASTQQWGTPDGYTF.

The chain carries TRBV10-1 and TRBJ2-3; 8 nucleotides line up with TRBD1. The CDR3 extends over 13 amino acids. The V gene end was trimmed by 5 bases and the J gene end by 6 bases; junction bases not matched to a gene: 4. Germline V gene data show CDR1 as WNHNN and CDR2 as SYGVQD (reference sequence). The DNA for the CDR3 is TGCGCCAGCAGTTGGACAGGGCTGGATACGCAGTATTTT. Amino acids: CASSWTGLDTQYF.

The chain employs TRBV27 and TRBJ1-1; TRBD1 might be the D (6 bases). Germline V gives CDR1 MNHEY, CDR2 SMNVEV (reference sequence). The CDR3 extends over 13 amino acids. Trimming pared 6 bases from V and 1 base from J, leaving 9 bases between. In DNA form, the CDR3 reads TGTGCCAGCAGGCACAGGGAGAACACTGAAGCTTTCTTT. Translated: CASRHRENTEAFF.

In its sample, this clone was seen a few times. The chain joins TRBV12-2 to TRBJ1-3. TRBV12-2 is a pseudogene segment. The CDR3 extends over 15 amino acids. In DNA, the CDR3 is TGTGCAAGTCGCTCCCAGGACTTCTCTGGAAACACCATATATTTT. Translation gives CASRSQDFSGNTIYF.

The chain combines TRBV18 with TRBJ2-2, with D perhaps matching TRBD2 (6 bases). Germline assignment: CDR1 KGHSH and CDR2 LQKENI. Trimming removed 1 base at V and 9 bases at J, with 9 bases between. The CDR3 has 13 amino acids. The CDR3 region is CASSPREDWELFF. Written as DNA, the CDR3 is TGTGCCAGCTCACCACGGGAGGACTGGGAGCTGTTTTTT.

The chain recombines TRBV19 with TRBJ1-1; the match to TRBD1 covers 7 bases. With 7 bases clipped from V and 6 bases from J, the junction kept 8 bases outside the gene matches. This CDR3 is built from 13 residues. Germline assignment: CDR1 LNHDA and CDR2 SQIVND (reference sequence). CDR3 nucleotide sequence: TGTGCCAGTACCATGGGACAGTTCCCTGAAGCTTTCTTT. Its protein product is CASTMGQFPEAFF.

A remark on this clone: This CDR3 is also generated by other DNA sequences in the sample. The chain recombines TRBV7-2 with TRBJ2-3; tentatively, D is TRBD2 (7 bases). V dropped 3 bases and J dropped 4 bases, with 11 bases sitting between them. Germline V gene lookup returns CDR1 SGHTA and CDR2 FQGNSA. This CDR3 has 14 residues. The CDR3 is CASSLGGASDTQYF. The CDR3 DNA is TGTGCCAGCAGCTTGGGGGGGGCGTCAGATACGCAGTATTTT. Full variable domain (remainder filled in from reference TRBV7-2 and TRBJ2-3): GAGVSQSPSNKVTEKGKDVELRCDPISGHTALYWYRQSLGQGLEFLIYFQGNSAPDKSGLPSDRFSAERTGGSVSTLTIQRTQQEDSAVYLCASSLGGASDTQYFGPGTRLTVL.

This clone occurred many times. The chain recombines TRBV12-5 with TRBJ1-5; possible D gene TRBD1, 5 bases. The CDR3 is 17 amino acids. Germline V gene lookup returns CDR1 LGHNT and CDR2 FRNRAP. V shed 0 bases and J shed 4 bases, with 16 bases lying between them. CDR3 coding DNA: TGTGCTAGTGGTTTGGTACGGGTGACAGATACGAATCAGCCCCAGCATTTT. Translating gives CASGLVRVTDTNQPQHF.